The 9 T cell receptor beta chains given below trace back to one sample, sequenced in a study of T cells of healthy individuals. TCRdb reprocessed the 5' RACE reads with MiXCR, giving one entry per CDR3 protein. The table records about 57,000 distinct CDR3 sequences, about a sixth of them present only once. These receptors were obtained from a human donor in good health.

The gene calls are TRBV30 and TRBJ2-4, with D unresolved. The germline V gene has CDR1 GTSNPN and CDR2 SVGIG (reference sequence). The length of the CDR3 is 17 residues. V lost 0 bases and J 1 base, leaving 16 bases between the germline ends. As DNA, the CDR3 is TGTGCCTGGAGTGTAGAGTGGGGTTCGGTGGCCAAAAACATTCAGTACTTC. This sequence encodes CAWSVEWGSVAKNIQYF.

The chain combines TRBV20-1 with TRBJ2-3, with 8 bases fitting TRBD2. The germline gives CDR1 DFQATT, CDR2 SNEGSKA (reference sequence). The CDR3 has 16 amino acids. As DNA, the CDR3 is TGCAGCTTAGTAGCGGGGATATCGTCTAGCACAGATACGCAGTATTTT. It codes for CSLVAGISSSTDTQYF.

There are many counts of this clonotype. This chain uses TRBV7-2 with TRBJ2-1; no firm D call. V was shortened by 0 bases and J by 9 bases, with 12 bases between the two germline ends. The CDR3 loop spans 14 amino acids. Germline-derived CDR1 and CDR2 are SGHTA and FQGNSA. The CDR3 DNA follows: TGTGCCAGCAGCTTAGCACTTGGCGGTGGTGAGCAGTTCTTC. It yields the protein CASSLALGGGEQFF. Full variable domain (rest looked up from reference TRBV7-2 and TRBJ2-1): GAGVSQSPSNKVTEKGKDVELRCDPISGHTALYWYRQSLGQGLEFLIYFQGNSAPDKSGLPSDRFSAERTGGSVSTLTIQRTQQEDSAVYLCASSLALGGGEQFFGPGTRLTVL.

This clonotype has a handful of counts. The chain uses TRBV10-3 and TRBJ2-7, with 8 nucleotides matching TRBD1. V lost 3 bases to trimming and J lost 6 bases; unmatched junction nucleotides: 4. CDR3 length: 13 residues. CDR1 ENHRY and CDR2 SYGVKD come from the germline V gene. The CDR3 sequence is CAISDTGGGEQYF. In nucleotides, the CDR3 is TGTGCCATCAGTGATACAGGGGGAGGCGAGCAGTACTTC.

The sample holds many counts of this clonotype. In nucleotides, the CDR3 is TGTGCCAGCAGCTTTCCGGAGGCGGGAGTAAAAGAGACCCAGTACTTC. Residues: CASSFPEAGVKETQYF. The chain links TRBV7-8 to TRBJ2-5, with TRBD2 matching 7 bases. The junction had 10 bases not matched to a gene; V was cut back by 3 bases and J by 3 bases. Germline CDR1 is SGHVS and CDR2 is FQNEAQ. The CDR3 totals 16 residues.

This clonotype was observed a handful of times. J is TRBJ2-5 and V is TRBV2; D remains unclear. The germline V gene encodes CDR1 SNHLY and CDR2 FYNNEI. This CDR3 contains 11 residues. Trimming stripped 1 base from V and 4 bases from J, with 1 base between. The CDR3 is CASSEVETQYF. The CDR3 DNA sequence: TGTGCCAGCAGTGAAGTAGAGACCCAGTACTTC.

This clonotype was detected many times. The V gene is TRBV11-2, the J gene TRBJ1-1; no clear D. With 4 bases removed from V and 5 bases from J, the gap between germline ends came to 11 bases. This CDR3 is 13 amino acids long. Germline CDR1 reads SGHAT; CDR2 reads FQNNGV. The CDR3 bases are TGTGCCAGCAGCTCCGCCGGCCTTACTGAAGCTTTCTTT. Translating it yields CASSSAGLTEAFF.

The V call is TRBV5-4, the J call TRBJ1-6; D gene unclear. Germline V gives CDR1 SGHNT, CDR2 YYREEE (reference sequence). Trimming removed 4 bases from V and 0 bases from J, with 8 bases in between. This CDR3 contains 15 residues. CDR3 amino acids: CASSLDVSYNSPLHF. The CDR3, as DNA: TGTGCCAGCAGCCTTGACGTCTCCTATAATTCACCCCTCCACTTT.

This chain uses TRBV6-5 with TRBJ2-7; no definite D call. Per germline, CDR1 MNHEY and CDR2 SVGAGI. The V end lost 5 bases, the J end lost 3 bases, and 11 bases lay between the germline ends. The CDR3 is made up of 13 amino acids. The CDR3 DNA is TGTGCCAGCAGTCTTGCGGACGACTACGAGCAGTACTTC. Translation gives CASSLADDYEQYF.